This passage covers 32 T cell receptor beta chains from one sample sequenced in a study of cytomegalovirus exposure and HLA in healthy donors. The PCR employed 60 Vbeta primers together with 13 Jbeta primers. Produced via immunoSEQ multiplex PCR; TCRdb's table is partial and in-frame only. The sample holds tens of thousands of clones, about 79% seen once. The source material was PBMCs. These receptors originate from a man between 60 and 75 years old in good health and CMV-seropositive.

A single count supports this clone. The chain employs TRBV18 and TRBJ1-4, with D possibly being TRBD1 (5 bases). There are 14 residues in the CDR3. Trimming took off 5 bases at V and 0 bases at J, with 7 bases between the two ends. Germline CDR1 and CDR2: KGHSH and LQKENI. DNA for the CDR3: TGTGCCAGCTCATCGGGGGCAACTAATGAAAAACTGTTTTTT. Protein: CASSSGATNEKLFF.

The V and J genes are TRBV6-6 and TRBJ2-2; D call uncertain. Germline V gene data show CDR1 as MNHNY and CDR2 as SVGAGI (reference sequence). V was trimmed by 7 bases and J by 3 bases, leaving 12 bases between them. The CDR3 extends over 14 amino acids. CDR3 residues: CASKRLADTGELFF. The CDR3, as DNA: TGTGCCAGCAAAAGGCTTGCGGACACCGGGGAGCTGTTTTTT.

V gene TRBV27 combines with J gene TRBJ2-5; tentatively, D is TRBD2 (5 bases). The better agreement between TRBJ2-7 and the DNA end casts doubt on the J call. There are 13 residues in the CDR3. Looked up from germline, CDR1 is MNHEY and CDR2 is SMNVEV (reference sequence). CDR3 region: CASSPTNSYEQYF. In DNA form, the CDR3 reads TGTGCCAGCAGCCCGACTAACTCCTACGAGCAGTACTTC.

This clone came up a few times. This chain links TRBV5-1 with TRBJ1-2; D is possibly TRBD1 (6 bases). CDR3 size: 13 residues. V lost 4 bases, J lost 4 bases, and 11 bases lay in between. The germline V gene encodes CDR1 SGHRS and CDR2 YFSETQ. The CDR3 is CASSRDIGYGYTF. CDR3 DNA sequence: TGCGCCAGCAGCAGGGACATAGGCTATGGCTACACCTTC.

The genes are TRBV27 and TRBJ1-6; no clear D gene. V was clipped by 5 bases and J by 1 base, with 9 bases between them. Germline V gene sequence: CDR1 MNHEY, CDR2 SMNVEV (reference sequence). The length of the CDR3 is 15 residues. The CDR3 loop is CASSERRSYNSPLHF. In DNA form, the CDR3 reads TGTGCCAGCAGTGAAAGGCGGTCCTATAATTCACCCCTCCACTTT.

This chain links TRBV10-3 with TRBJ1-1, with D unclear. With 3 bases removed from V and 1 base from J, the gap between germline ends came to 12 bases. Germline V gives CDR1 ENHRY, CDR2 SYGVKD. The CDR3 runs 15 residues. Written as DNA, the CDR3 is TGTGCCATCAGTGACCCCGGACTTCCGAACACTGAAGCTTTCTTT. Residues: CAISDPGLPNTEAFF.

This sequence joins TRBV11-3 and TRBJ1-1; the match to TRBD1 covers 9 bases. The CDR3 totals 16 residues. CDR1 and CDR2 from the germline V gene are SGHNT and YENEEA. J lost 1 base, V lost 5 bases, and 8 bases had no gene match. The CDR3 region is CASSPGTGRKNTEAFF. In DNA, the CDR3 is TGTGCCAGCAGCCCTGGGACAGGGAGAAAGAACACTGAAGCTTTCTTT.

This clone was observed a few times. The gene calls are TRBV15 and TRBJ2-6, with TRBD1 as a possible D gene (6 bases). The CDR3 extends over 16 amino acids. CDR1 LNHNV and CDR2 YYDKDF come from the germline V gene (reference sequence). The V and J ends lost 6 bases and 2 bases respectively, with 14 bases between them. The CDR3 DNA sequence: TGTGCCACCAGTAACCTAGGGGGAACTGGGGCCAACGTCCTGACTTTC. Encoded protein: CATSNLGGTGANVLTF. The whole variable domain, remainder taken from reference TRBV15 and TRBJ2-6, is DAMVIQNPRYQVTQFGKPVTLSCSQTLNHNVMYWYQQKSSQAPKLLFHYYDKDFNNEADTPDNFQSRRPNTSFCFLDIRSPGLGDTAMYLCATSNLGGTGANVLTFGAGSRLTVL.

The J gene is TRBJ2-1, the V gene TRBV11-3; D remains ambiguous. The CDR3 has 14 amino acids. CDR1 and CDR2 from the germline V gene are SGHNT and YENEEA. The germline V and J ends were trimmed by 0 bases and 2 bases, with 5 bases remaining between them. CDR3 coding DNA: TGTGCCAGCAGCTTAGACAGAACCTACAATGAGCAGTTCTTC. Translation: CASSLDRTYNEQFF.

The chain links TRBV6-1 to TRBJ2-7, with D possibly matching TRBD2 (6 bases). In germline, CDR1 is MNHNS, CDR2 SASEGT. The CDR3 is 16 amino acids. Trimming stripped 3 bases from V and 5 bases from J, with 20 bases between. Written as DNA, the CDR3 is TGTGCCAGCAGTGATTCGGCTAGCCGCGGGGCCGACGAGCAGTACTTC. It specifies CASSDSASRGADEQYF.

The chain carries TRBV5-6 and TRBJ1-3; D is uncertain. The CDR3 totals 12 residues. Per germline, CDR1 SGHDT and CDR2 YYEEEE. The V gene lost 2 bases and the J gene lost 6 bases, with 6 bases spanning the gap. CDR3 DNA: TGTGCCAGCAGCTTTGTGGCAAACACCATATATTTT. This sequence encodes CASSFVANTIYF.

This clone was observed a single time. This sequence joins TRBV6-1 and TRBJ1-1; perhaps TRBD1 as D (5 bases). V was pared by 6 bases and J by 4 bases, with 15 bases between. Germline lookup yields CDR1 MNHNS and CDR2 SASEGT. CDR3 length equals 14 residues. The CDR3 DNA sequence: TGTGCCAGCAGGCTCCGGGGGACGGCCACTGAAGCTTTCTTT. Protein: CASRLRGTATEAFF.

Concerning this clone: The junction shows a germline mismatch at one end, possibly a read error. This chain connects TRBV7-7 to TRBJ2-2; D is perhaps TRBD2 (5 bases). The CDR3 spans 12 residues. Germline lookup yields CDR1 SSHAT and CDR2 FNYEAQ (reference sequence). Written as DNA, the CDR3 is TGTGCTAGCAGCTCCGGGGCCGGGGAGCTGTTTTTT. Protein: CASSSGAGELFF. Looking up the rest from reference TRBV7-7 and TRBJ2-2 gives the full variable domain: GAGVSQSPRYKVTKRGQDVTLRCDPISSHATLYWYQQALGQGPEFLTYFNYEAQPDKSGLPSDRFSAERPEGSISTLTIQRTEQRDSAMYRCASSSGAGELFFGEGSRLTVL.

The chain links TRBV6-6 to TRBJ2-3, with D possibly TRBD2 on 6 matching bases. The CDR3 runs 14 residues. V was cut by 6 bases and J by 1 base, with 11 bases left in between. CDR1 MNHNY and CDR2 SVGAGI come from the germline V gene (reference sequence). CDR3 coding DNA: TGTGCCAGCAGCCGGGAGTTGGGCACAGATACGCAGTATTTT. It specifies CASSRELGTDTQYF.

The chain uses TRBV7-9 and TRBJ1-5; 9 positions match TRBD1. V was clipped by 3 bases and J by 3 bases; unmatched bases: 12. Germline values: CDR1 SEHNR, CDR2 FQNEAQ (reference sequence). The CDR3 consists of 18 residues. DNA for the CDR3: TGTGCCAGCAGCTTCGGGACAGGGTTGAGGGCCGACAATCAGCCCCAGCATTTT. It codes for CASSFGTGLRADNQPQHF. Using reference TRBV7-9 and TRBJ1-5 for the parts outside the CDR3, the full variable domain is DTGVSQNPRHKITKRGQNVTFRCDPISEHNRLYWYRQTLGQGPEFLTYFQNEAQLEKSRLLSDRFSAERPKGSFSTLEIQRTEQGDSAMYLCASSFGTGLRADNQPQHFGDGTRLSIL.

This clone came up a few times. The rearrangement links TRBV10-3 to TRBJ1-3; 7 bases line up with TRBD1. Losses at the gene ends were 6 bases for V and 0 bases for J; bases not matched to a gene: 5. Germline V gene lookup returns CDR1 ENHRY and CDR2 SYGVKD. This CDR3 has 15 amino acids. The CDR3 DNA is TGTGCCATCAGCCTAGGGGGCCGCTCTGGAAACACCATATATTTT. Translating gives CAISLGGRSGNTIYF.

A word on this clone: The junction and the germline gene differ at one end; a read error may be behind it. The J gene is TRBJ1-3, the V gene TRBV11-3; D not resolved. Germline V gives CDR1 SGHNT, CDR2 YENEEA. CDR3 length: 14 amino acids. CDR3 in DNA: TGTGCCAGCAGCTTAGCGGGAGTGGGAACCACCATATATTTT. Protein sequence: CASSLAGVGTTIYF.

CDR3 sequence: CASSVSGGSDTQYF. The DNA for the CDR3 is TGTGCCAGCAGTGTTAGCGGGGGGTCAGATACGCAGTATTTT. The chain links TRBV6-4 to TRBJ2-3, with 10 bases matching TRBD2. The V gene's germline CDR1 is MRHNA and CDR2 SNTAGT. This CDR3 is 14 amino acids long. The V and J ends lost 4 bases and 4 bases, in that order; junction bases with no gene match: 2.

This sequence joins TRBV5-6 and TRBJ2-1, with a tentative D call TRBD2 (6 bases). Germline V gene lookup returns CDR1 SGHDT and CDR2 YYEEEE. The V and J ends lost 7 bases and 10 bases respectively, with 27 bases between them. The CDR3 has 16 amino acids. The CDR3 here is CASDTLGKGGDREQFF. The DNA of the CDR3 is TGTGCCAGCGATACCCTGGGAAAGGGCGGGGATCGGGAGCAGTTCTTC.

This clone occurred once. V and J are TRBV19 and TRBJ2-5; D is undetermined. Germline assignment: CDR1 LNHDA and CDR2 SQIVND (reference sequence). The length of the CDR3 is 11 residues. V was cut by 5 bases and J by 4 bases, with 5 bases left in between. CDR3 region: CASSFGETQYF. DNA for the CDR3: TGTGCCAGTAGTTTCGGAGAGACCCAGTACTTC.

The rearrangement links TRBV10-2 to TRBJ2-1, with 13 bases fitting TRBD2. The germline V gene encodes CDR1 WSHSY and CDR2 SAAADI. The CDR3 sequence is 16 residues long. The V and J ends lost 2 bases and 8 bases, in that order; junction bases with no gene match: 6. DNA for the CDR3: TGCGCCAGCAGTGAGGCCAGACTAGCGGGAGGAGATGAGCAGTTCTTC. Protein: CASSEARLAGGDEQFF.

The V and J genes are TRBV5-1 and TRBJ2-7, with a tentative D call TRBD1 (5 bases). The CDR3 loop spans 14 amino acids. The germline V gene has CDR1 SGHRS and CDR2 YFSETQ. V lost 0 bases and J 2 bases, leaving 9 bases between the germline ends. CDR3 protein: CASSLDRPPYEQYF. CDR3 DNA: TGCGCCAGCAGCTTGGACAGGCCACCCTACGAGCAGTACTTC.

This clone was seen only once. The chain couples TRBV2 to TRBJ2-7, with D perhaps matching TRBD2 (6 bases). CDR3 length: 12 amino acids. Trimming cost V 5 bases and J 7 bases, with 12 bases left between them. Germline lookup yields CDR1 SNHLY and CDR2 FYNNEI. In DNA form, the CDR3 reads TGTGCCAGCAGTTCTACTCGGGGGGAGCAGTACTTC. It is translated as CASSSTRGEQYF.

This clone has only one observation. The chain carries TRBV11-3 and TRBJ2-1; 11 bases map to TRBD2. V shed 2 bases and J 6 bases; nucleotides not matched to a gene: 15. Germline CDR1 is SGHNT and CDR2 is YENEEA. The CDR3 is 19 residues long. The CDR3 region is CASSLLLLAGAPRGNEQFF. In nucleotides, the CDR3 is TGTGCCAGCAGCTTACTCCTACTAGCGGGAGCCCCTCGGGGCAATGAGCAGTTCTTC.

The rearrangement joins TRBV7-8 to TRBJ2-3; perhaps TRBD2 as D (7 bases). The germline V gene encodes CDR1 SGHVS and CDR2 FQNEAQ. V gave up 5 bases and J gave up 4 bases, with 19 bases separating them. There are 16 residues in the CDR3. Here the CDR3 reads CASSPTRGRGADTQYF. CDR3 nucleotide sequence: TGTGCCAGCAGCCCTACGCGGGGGAGGGGGGCAGATACGCAGTATTTT.

The gene calls are TRBV9 and TRBJ2-5; 7 nucleotides match TRBD2. TRBJ2-7 explains the end of the DNA better; the J call may be wrong. CDR1 and CDR2 (germline): SGDLS, YYNGEE. This CDR3 comprises 15 residues. This chain's CDR3 is CASSVGDYTNYEQYF. CDR3 coding DNA: TGTGCCAGCAGCGTAGGGGACTATACTAACTACGAGCAGTACTTC.

The CDR3, as DNA: TGCAGTCCTCACCGACTCTACGAGCAGTACTTC. It yields the protein CSPHRLYEQYF. The chain has TRBV20-1 and TRBJ2-7; D ambiguous. Germline V gives CDR1 DFQATT, CDR2 SNEGSKA (reference sequence). Trimming pared 8 bases from V and 3 bases from J, leaving 11 bases between. CDR3 size: 11 residues.

In DNA form, the CDR3 reads TGTGCCAGCAGCCCGCGGACAGGGGGGTTCTACAATGAGCAGTTCTTC. This gives the protein CASSPRTGGFYNEQFF. The gene calls are TRBV7-6 and TRBJ2-1; the match to TRBD1 covers 10 bases. The junction had 7 bases not matched to a gene; V was cut back by 5 bases and J by 3 bases. The germline V gene encodes CDR1 SGHVS and CDR2 FNYEAQ. The CDR3 has 16 residues. The full variable domain, rest sourced from reference TRBV7-6 and TRBJ2-1, is GAGVSQSPRYKVTKRGQDVALRCDPISGHVSLYWYRQALGQGPEFLTYFNYEAQQDKSGLPNDRFSAERPEGSISTLTIQRTEQRDSAMYRCASSPRTGGFYNEQFFGPGTRLTVL.

The chain joins TRBV28 to TRBJ1-5, with a tentative D call TRBD1 (5 bases). Per germline, CDR1 MDHEN and CDR2 SYDVKM. V was shortened by 7 bases and J by 11 bases, with 15 bases between the two germline ends. The CDR3 consists of 12 residues. The CDR3 here is CASTLMEGTQHF. The CDR3 DNA sequence: TGTGCCAGCACCTTAATGGAGGGGACCCAGCATTTT.

The V gene is TRBV19, the J gene TRBJ1-2; TRBD1 matches at 7 bases. This CDR3 has 15 amino acids. Germline V CDR1 and CDR2: LNHDA, SQIVND (reference sequence). J was trimmed by 8 bases and V by 6 bases; bases with no gene match: 15. CDR3 amino acids: CASSSSDRRRSGYTF. The CDR3 DNA sequence: TGTGCCAGTAGCTCCTCGGACAGGCGGCGTTCGGGCTACACCTTC.

The genes are TRBV13 and TRBJ1-3; D not resolved. The V gene's germline CDR1 is PRHDT and CDR2 FYEKMQ (reference sequence). Trimming stripped 3 bases from V and 4 bases from J, with 25 bases between. This CDR3 has 19 residues. CDR3 nucleotide sequence: TGTGCCAGCAGCTTCAGTTGGGCAGACAACCACACTCTGGGAAACACCATATATTTT. The encoded protein is CASSFSWADNHTLGNTIYF.

The chain combines TRBV11-3 with TRBJ1-2; D not resolved. Germline CDR1 reads SGHNT; CDR2 reads YENEEA. V lost 0 bases to trimming and J lost 7 bases, with 15 bases between them. The CDR3 loop spans 15 amino acids. For the CDR3, the DNA is TGTGCCAGCAGCTTAGAAGGCCTCCTGGGGAGTGGCTACACCTTC. Translated: CASSLEGLLGSGYTF.